This T cell receptor (beta chain) was sequenced during a study of shared clonotypes between healthy human individuals. Whole-study results and caveats: Rarefaction revealed incomplete sorted-subset sequencing despite large depth.

Clones were sequenced by immunoSEQ multiplex PCR, and TCRdb holds only the in-frame ones, with some missing. The sample records approximately 2,000,000 clones, roughly 90% being singletons. This clone was seen just once. Its antigen is not identified. This CDR3 contains 16 residues. Germline loops: CDR1 SGHVS, CDR2 FNYEAQ. Losses at the gene ends were 2 bases for V and 4 bases for J; bases not matched to a gene: 3. The rearrangement links TRBV7-6 to TRBJ2-2; 11 bases line up with TRBD1. This TCR derives from a man aged 18 to 29 in good health. Some clones in this sample may be carry-over from other donors' samples. The sequencing sample was made of naive CD4+ T cells from PBMCs. Subset reported: CD45RA+ positively selected. This CDR3 is CASSLMGTGGTGELFF. As DNA, the CDR3 is TGTGCCAGCAGCTTAATGGGGACAGGGGGCACCGGGGAGCTGTTTTTT.